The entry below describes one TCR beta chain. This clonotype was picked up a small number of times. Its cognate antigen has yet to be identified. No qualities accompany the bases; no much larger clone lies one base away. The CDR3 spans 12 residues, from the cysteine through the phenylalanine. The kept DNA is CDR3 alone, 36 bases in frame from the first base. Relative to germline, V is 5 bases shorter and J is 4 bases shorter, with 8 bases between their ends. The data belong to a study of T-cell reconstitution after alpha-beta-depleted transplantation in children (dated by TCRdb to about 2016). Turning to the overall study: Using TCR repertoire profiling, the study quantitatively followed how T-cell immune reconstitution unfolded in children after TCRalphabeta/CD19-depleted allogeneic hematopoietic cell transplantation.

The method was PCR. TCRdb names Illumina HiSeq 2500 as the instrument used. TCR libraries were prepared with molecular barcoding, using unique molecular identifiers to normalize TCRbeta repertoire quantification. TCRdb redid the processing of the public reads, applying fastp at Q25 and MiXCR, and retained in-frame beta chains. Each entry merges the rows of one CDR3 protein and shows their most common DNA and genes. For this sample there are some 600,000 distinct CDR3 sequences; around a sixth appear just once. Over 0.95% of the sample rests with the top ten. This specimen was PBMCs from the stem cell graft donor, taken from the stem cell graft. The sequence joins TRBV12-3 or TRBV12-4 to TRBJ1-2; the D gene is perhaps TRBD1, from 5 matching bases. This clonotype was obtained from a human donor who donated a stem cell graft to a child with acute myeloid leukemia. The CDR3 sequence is CASSMDTYGYTF. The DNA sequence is TGTGCCAGCAGTATGGACACCTATGGCTACACCTTC.